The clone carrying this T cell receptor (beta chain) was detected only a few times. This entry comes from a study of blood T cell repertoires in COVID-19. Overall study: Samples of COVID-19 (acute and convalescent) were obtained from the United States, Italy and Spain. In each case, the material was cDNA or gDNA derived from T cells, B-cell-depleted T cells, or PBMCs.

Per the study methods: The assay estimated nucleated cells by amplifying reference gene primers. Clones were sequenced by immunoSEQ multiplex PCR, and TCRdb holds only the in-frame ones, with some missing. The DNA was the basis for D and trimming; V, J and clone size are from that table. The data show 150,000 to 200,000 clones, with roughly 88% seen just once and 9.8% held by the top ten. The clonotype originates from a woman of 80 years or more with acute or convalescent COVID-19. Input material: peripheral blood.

In DNA, the CDR3 is TGTGCCAGCAGCCCGTCGACAGGTTCCCCGCGCACTGAAGCTTTCTTT. Protein: CASSPSTGSPRTEAFF. The J gene is TRBJ1-1, the V gene TRBV5-4; weak D call: TRBD1 (6 bases). The CDR3 consists of 16 residues. Germline loops: CDR1 SGHNT, CDR2 YYREEE (reference sequence). The ends were cut back, 4 bases at V and 4 bases at J, with 20 bases in the middle.